This T cell receptor (beta chain) was retrieved from a study of human T cells and chemical hapten exposure (dated by TCRdb to about 2021). Background for the entire study: For sensitization, 2% DPC in acetone was applied to an approximately 2 cm by approximately 2 cm area of upper inner arm skin. Weekly therapeutic DPC doses were additionally applied to the scalp of patients throughout the roughly 23-week study period. Patch tests used Finn chambers with 0.01% DPC on the upper back, scored after 6 days by International Contact Dermatitis Research Group standards. The patient cohort, mostly female, included alopecia areata with under or over 50% scalp involvement, alopecia totalis and alopecia universalis. The libraries were sequenced as a pool, and the TCR yield per sample differed mostly because of small variations in library volumes within the pool. In alopecia patients, the study followed how the peripheral blood TCR repertoire changed in vivo over primary and secondary sensitization to diphenylcyclopropenone (DPC), a hapten. Blood was sampled from patients pre-sensitization (week 0) and at 2, 6 and about 24 weeks after DPC sensitization. About 28 alopecia patients gave blood for TCR sequencing at one to four time points (pre-sensitization, 2, 6 and 24 weeks).

The investigation overall reported the following: Patch test score was positively correlated with the number of PT1 expanded TCRs, with significance at thresholds 8, 16 and 32 but not at 4. Alopecia, a presumed autoimmune disease, was present in all patients, so the immune response of the patients might differ from that of healthy individuals. The number of TCRs above 1 in 1000 frequency did not change with DPC sensitization; there was no evidence of global repertoire structure alterations. Repeated subsampling changed both the strength of the expansion versus patch-test correlation and the threshold at which the correlation became significant. Expanded TCRs formed significantly more large CDR3 similarity clusters than pre-sensitization or healthy control sets, consistent with antigen-driven responses.

The time point label for this specimen denotes: patch test 1, 2 weeks after DPC sensitization. According to the study, the label for this sample's treatment or condition signals: therapeutic diphenylcyclopropenone sensitization with weekly scalp DPC. Blood at each patch-test visit was drawn before the patch test was applied. Eligible patients were aged 18 to 70, diagnosed with alopecia, deemed suitable for DPC therapy, and excluded if pregnant. Total RNA was isolated from unfractionated whole blood collected in Tempus Blood RNA tubes. Library creation used RACE. Sequenced on a NextSeq 500. During library preparation, unique molecular identifiers were attached to individual cDNA molecules so that TCRs could be counted in a quantitative, reproducible way. Both TCR alpha and TCR beta chains were sequenced from each blood RNA sample. Turning to the authors' computational methods: Samples had a median of about 96,000 TCRs, with a range from roughly 23,224 to 750,000. V, J and CDR3 annotation of the TCR reads was performed with the Decombinator software suite. Every sample was subsampled to the same number of TCRs (28,000) for the PS versus PT1 abundance plots. Expanded TCRs were defined as absent before sensitization and observed at least eight times at the 2-week time point. TCRdb ran its own pipeline on the public reads, namely fastp trimming at Q25 and MiXCR clone calling, and kept in-frame beta chains. Each entry merges the rows of one CDR3 protein and shows their most common DNA and genes. None of the V and J calls come from the authors' own analysis; TCRdb made them. The sample table lists 150,000 to 200,000 distinct CDR3 sequences, approximately 15% of them with a count of one. The top ten constitute about 1.8% of the sample.

The CDR3 contains 13 residues, cysteine and phenylalanine counted. Just the 39-base CDR3 DNA is kept, in frame starting at base 1. Germline trimming: 6 bases from V, 3 bases from J; junction bases outside gene matches: 7. CDR1 and CDR2 are drawn from the germline V gene: SQVTM, ANQGSEA. This clonotype showed up just a few times. The specificity of this receptor is unknown. The sample holds no much larger clone one base away, and base qualities are not on file. The source material was whole blood, sampled in connection with sensitization to the hapten diphenylcyclopropenone (DPC). The TCR originated in a woman aged 25-40 years with alopecia areata. Some clones in this sample may be carry-over from other donors' samples. The chain was built from TRBV29-1 and TRBJ1-1, with 7 central nucleotides matching TRBD1. In nucleotide form, the sequence is TGCAGCGTCGGGACAGAGGCGGACACTGAAGCTTTCTTT. The translation is CSVGTEADTEAFF.